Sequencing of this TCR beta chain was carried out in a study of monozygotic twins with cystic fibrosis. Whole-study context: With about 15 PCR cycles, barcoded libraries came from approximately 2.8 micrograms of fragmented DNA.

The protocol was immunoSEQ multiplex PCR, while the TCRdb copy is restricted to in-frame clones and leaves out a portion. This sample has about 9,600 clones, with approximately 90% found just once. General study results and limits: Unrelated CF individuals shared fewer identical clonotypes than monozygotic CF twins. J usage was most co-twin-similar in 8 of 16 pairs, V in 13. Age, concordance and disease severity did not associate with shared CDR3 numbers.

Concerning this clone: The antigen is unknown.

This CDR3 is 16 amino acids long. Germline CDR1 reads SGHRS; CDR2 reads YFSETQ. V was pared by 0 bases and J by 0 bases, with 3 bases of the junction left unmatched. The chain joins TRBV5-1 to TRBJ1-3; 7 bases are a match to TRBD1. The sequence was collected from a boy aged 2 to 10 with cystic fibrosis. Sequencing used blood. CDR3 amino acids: CASSLGTGHSGNTIYF. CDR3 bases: TGCGCCAGCAGCTTGGGGACAGGACACTCTGGAAACACCATATATTTT.